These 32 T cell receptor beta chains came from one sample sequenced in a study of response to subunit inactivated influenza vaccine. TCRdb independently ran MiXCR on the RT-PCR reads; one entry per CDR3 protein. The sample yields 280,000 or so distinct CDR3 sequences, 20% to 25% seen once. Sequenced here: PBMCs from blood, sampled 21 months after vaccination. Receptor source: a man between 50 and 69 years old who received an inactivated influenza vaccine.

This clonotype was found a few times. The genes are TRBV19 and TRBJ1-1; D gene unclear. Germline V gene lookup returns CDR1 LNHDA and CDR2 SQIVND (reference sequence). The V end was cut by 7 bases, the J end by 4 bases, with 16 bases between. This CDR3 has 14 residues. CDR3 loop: CASITTMYSTEAFF. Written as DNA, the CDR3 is TGTGCCAGTATAACGACCATGTATTCCACTGAAGCTTTCTTT. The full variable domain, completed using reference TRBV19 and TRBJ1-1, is DGGITQSPKYLFRKEGQNVTLSCEQNLNHDAMYWYRQDPGQGLRLIYYSQIVNDFQKGDIAEGYSVSREKKESFPLTVTSAQKNPTAFYLCASITTMYSTEAFFGQGTRLTVV.

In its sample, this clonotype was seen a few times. The chain's CDR3 is CASSFTGSTGELFF. Here the CDR3 DNA reads TGCGCCAGCAGCTTTACGGGAAGCACCGGGGAGCTGTTTTTT. The V gene is TRBV5-1, the J gene TRBJ2-2; D might be TRBD2 (5 bases). CDR1 is SGHRS, CDR2 YFSETQ, per germline. The CDR3 covers 14 residues. The V end lost 2 bases, the J end lost 4 bases, and 9 bases lay between the germline ends.

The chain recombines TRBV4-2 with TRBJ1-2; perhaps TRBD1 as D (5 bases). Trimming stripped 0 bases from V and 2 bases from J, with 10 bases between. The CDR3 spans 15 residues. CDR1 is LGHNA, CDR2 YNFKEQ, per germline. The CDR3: CASSQDVQGNYGYTF. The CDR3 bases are TGTGCCAGCAGCCAAGACGTCCAGGGCAACTATGGCTACACCTTC.

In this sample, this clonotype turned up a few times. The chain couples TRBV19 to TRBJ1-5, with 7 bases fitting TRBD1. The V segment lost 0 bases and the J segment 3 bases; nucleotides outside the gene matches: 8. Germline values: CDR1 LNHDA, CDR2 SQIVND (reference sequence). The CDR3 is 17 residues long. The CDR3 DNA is TGTGCCAGTAGTATAGACGGAGGGGGCAGACTCAATCAGCCCCAGCATTTT. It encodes CASSIDGGGRLNQPQHF.

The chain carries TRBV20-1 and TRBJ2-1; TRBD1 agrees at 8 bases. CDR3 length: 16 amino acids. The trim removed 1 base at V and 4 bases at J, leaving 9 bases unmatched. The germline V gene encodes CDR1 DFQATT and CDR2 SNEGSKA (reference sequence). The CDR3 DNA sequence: TGCAGTGCTAGAGGACAGGGGCAGGCCCTTTACAATGAGCAGTTCTTC. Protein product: CSARGQGQALYNEQFF.

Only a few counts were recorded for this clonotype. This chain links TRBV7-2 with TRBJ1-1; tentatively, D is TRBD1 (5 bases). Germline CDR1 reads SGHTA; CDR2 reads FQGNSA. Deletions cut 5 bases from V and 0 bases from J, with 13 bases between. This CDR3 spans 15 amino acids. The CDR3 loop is CASSIRRGLNTEAFF. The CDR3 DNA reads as TGTGCCAGCAGCATCCGAAGGGGCCTGAACACTGAAGCTTTCTTT.

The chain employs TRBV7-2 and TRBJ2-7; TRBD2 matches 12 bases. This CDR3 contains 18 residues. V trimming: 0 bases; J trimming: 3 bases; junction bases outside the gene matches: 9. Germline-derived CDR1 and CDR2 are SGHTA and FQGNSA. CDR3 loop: CASSLAPGLAGYGYEQYF. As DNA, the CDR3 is TGTGCCAGCAGCTTAGCCCCAGGACTAGCGGGATATGGCTACGAGCAGTACTTC. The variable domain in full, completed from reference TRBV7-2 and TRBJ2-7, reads GAGVSQSPSNKVTEKGKDVELRCDPISGHTALYWYRQSLGQGLEFLIYFQGNSAPDKSGLPSDRFSAERTGGSVSTLTIQRTQQEDSAVYLCASSLAPGLAGYGYEQYFGPGTRLTVT.

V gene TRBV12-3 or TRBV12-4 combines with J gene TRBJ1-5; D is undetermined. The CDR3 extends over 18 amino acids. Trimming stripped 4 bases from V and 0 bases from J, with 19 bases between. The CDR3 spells CASSSSTAAVYSNQPQHF. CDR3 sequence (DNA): TGTGCCAGCAGTTCCAGCACCGCCGCCGTATATAGCAATCAGCCCCAGCATTTT.

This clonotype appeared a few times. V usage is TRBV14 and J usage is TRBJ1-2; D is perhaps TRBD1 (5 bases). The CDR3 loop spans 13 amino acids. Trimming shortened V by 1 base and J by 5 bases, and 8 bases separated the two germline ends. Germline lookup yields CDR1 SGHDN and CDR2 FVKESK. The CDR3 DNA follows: TGTGCCAGCAGCCAAGGCAGGGCGTATGGCTACACCTTC. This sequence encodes CASSQGRAYGYTF.

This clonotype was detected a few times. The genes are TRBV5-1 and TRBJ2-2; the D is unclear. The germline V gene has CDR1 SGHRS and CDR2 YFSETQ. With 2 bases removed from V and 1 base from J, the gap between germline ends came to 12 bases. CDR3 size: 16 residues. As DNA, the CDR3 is TGCGCCAGCAGCTTACGGTCGGTTGGGAACACCGGGGAGCTGTTTTTT. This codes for CASSLRSVGNTGELFF. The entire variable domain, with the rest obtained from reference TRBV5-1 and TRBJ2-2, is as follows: KAGVTQTPRYLIKTRGQQVTLSCSPISGHRSVSWYQQTPGQGLQFLFEYFSETQRNKGNFPGRFSGRQFSNSRSEMNVSTLELGDSALYLCASSLRSVGNTGELFFGEGSRLTVL.

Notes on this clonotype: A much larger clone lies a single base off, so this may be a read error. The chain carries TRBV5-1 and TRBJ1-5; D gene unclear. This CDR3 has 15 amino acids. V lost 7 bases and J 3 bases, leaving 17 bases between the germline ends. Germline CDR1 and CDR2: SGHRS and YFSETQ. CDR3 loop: CASSTGPEDNQPQHF. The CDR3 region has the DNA TGCGCCAGCTCTACTGGCCCCGAGGACAATCAGCCCCAGCATTTT.

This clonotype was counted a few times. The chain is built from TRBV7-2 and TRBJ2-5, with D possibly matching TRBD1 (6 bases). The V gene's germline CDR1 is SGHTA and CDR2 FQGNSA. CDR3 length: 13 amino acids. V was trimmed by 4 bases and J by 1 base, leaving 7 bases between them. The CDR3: CASSSGVQETQYF. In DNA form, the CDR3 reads TGTGCCAGCAGCTCAGGGGTCCAAGAGACCCAGTACTTC. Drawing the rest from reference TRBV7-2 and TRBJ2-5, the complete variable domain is GAGVSQSPSNKVTEKGKDVELRCDPISGHTALYWYRQSLGQGLEFLIYFQGNSAPDKSGLPSDRFSAERTGGSVSTLTIQRTQQEDSAVYLCASSSGVQETQYFGPGTRLLVL.

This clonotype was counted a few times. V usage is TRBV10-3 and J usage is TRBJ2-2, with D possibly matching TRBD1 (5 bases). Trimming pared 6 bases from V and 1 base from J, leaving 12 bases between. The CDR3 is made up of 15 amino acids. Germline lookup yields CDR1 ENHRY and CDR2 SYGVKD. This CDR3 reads CAISPGDRNTGELFF. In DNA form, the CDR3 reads TGTGCCATCAGCCCAGGAGACAGGAACACCGGGGAGCTGTTTTTT.

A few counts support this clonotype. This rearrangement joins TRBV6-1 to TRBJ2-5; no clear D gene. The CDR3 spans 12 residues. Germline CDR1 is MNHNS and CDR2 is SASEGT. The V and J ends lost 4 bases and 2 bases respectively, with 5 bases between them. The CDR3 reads CASSVVQETQYF. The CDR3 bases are TGTGCCAGCAGTGTCGTTCAAGAGACCCAGTACTTC.

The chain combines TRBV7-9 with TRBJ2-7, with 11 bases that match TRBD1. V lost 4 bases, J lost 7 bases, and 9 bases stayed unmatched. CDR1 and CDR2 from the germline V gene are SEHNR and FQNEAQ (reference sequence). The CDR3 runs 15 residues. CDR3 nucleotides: TGTGCCAGCAGCTCCCCTCCGGGACAGGGGGGTGAGCAGTACTTC. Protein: CASSSPPGQGGEQYF.

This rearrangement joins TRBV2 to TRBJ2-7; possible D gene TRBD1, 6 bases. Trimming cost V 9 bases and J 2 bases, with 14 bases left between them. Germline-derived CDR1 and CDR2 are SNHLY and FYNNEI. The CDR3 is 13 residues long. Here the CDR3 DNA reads TGTGCCAGTACGAATAGACAGGCCTACGAGCAGTACTTC. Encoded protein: CASTNRQAYEQYF. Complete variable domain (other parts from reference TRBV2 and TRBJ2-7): EPEVTQTPSHQVTQMGQEVILRCVPISNHLYFYWYRQILGQKVEFLVSFYNNEISEKSEIFDDQFSVERPDGSNFTLKIRSTKLEDSAMYFCASTNRQAYEQYFGPGTRLTVT.

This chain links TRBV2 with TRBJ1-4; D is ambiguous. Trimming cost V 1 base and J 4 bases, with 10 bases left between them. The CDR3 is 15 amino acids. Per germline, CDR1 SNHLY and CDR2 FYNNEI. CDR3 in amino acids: CASSEGGISNEKLFF. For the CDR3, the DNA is TGTGCCAGCAGTGAAGGCGGTATCAGTAATGAAAAACTGTTTTTT.

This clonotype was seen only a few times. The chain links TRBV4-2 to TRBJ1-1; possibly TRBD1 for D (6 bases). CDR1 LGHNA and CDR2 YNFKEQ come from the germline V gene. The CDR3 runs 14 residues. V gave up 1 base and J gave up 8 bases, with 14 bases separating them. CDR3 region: CASSQVGGDMEAFF. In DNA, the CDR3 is TGTGCCAGCAGCCAAGTAGGGGGAGATATGGAAGCTTTCTTT.

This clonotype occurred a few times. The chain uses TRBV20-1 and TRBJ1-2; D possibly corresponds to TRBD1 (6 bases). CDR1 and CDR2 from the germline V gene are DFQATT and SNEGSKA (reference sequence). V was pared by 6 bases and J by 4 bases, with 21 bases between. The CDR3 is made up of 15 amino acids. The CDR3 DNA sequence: TGCAGTGCCGGGTTGGGGGGGCCTTTTAGCTATGGCTACACCTTC. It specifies CSAGLGGPFSYGYTF.

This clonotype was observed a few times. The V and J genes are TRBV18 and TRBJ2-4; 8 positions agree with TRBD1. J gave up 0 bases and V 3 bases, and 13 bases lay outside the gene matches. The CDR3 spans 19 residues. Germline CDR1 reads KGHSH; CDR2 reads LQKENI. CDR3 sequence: CASSPRDRRPDLAKNIQYF. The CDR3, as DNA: TGTGCCAGCTCACCCCGGGACAGGAGGCCCGATTTAGCCAAAAACATTCAGTACTTC.

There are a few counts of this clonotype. CDR3 sequence (DNA): TGTGCCAGCAGCTTAGACGGAGGCCGTCTCCCGTATGGCTACACCTTC. Protein sequence: CASSLDGGRLPYGYTF. The chain recombines TRBV11-1 with TRBJ1-2, with unresolved D. Germline-derived CDR1 and CDR2 are SGHAT and FQDESV (reference sequence). The CDR3 has 16 amino acids. Deletions cut 1 base from V and 5 bases from J, with 17 bases between.

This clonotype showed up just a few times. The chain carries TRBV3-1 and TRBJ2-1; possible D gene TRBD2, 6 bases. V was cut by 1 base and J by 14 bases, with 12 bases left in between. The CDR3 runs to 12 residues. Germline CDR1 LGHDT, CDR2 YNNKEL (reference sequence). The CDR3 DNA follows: TGTGCCAGCAGCCAAGGGCGGGACTTGGAGTTCTTC. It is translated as CASSQGRDLEFF.

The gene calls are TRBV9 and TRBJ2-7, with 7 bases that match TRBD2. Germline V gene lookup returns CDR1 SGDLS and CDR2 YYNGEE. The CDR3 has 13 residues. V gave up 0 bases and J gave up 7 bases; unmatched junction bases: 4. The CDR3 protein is CASSVGQGGEQYF. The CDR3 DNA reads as TGTGCCAGCAGCGTAGGTCAGGGAGGGGAGCAGTACTTC. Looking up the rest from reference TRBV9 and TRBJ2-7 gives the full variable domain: DSGVTQTPKHLITATGQRVTLRCSPRSGDLSVYWYQQSLDQGLQFLIQYYNGEERAKGNILERFSAQQFPDLHSELNLSSLELGDSALYFCASSVGQGGEQYFGPGTRLTVT.

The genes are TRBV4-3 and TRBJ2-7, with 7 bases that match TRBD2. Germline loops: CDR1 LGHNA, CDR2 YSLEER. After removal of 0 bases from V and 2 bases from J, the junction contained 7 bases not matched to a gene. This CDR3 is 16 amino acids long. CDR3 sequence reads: CASSQDYGGSAYEQYF. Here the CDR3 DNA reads TGCGCCAGCAGCCAAGATTACGGGGGGTCCGCCTACGAGCAGTACTTC.

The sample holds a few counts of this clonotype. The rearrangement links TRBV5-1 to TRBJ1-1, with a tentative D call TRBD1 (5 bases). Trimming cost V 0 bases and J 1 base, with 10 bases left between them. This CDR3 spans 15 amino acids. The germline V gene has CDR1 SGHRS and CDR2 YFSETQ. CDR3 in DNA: TGCGCCAGCAGCTTGGCGTCAGGGAAGAACACTGAAGCTTTCTTT. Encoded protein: CASSLASGKNTEAFF.

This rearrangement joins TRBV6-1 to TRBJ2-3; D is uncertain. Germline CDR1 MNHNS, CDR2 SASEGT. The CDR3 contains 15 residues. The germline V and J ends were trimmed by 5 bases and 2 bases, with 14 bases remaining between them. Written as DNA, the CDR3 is TGTGCCAGCAGTCCTGGATTCGGGCCCACAGATACGCAGTATTTT. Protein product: CASSPGFGPTDTQYF.

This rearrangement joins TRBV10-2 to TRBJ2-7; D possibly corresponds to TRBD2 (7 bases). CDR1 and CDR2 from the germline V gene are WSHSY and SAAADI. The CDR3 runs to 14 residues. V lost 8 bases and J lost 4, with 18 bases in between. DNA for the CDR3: TGCGCCAGCGGGGGCTCGGCGGGGGCTTACGAGCAGTACTTC. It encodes CASGGSAGAYEQYF.

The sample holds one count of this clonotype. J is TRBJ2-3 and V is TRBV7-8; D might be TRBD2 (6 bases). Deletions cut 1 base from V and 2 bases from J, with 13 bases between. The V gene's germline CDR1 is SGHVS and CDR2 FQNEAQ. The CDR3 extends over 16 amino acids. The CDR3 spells CASSLEPGLSTDTQYF. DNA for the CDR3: TGTGCCAGCAGCTTAGAACCGGGACTTTCCACAGATACGCAGTATTTT.

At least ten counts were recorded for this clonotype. CDR3: CASNYGGPTNEKLFF. The CDR3, as DNA: TGTGCCAGCAATTACGGGGGGCCCACTAATGAAAAACTGTTTTTT. This rearrangement joins TRBV12-3 or TRBV12-4 to TRBJ1-4; D perhaps matches TRBD1 (6 bases). Trimming took off 7 bases at V and 2 bases at J, with 14 bases between the two ends. CDR3 size: 15 residues.

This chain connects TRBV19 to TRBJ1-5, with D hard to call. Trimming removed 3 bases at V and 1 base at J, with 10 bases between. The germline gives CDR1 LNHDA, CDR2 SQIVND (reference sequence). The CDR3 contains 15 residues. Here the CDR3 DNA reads TGTGCCAGTAGTATCTCTCGGGTGAGCAATCAGCCCCAGCATTTT. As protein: CASSISRVSNQPQHF. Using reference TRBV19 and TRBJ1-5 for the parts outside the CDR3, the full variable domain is DGGITQSPKYLFRKEGQNVTLSCEQNLNHDAMYWYRQDPGQGLRLIYYSQIVNDFQKGDIAEGYSVSREKKESFPLTVTSAQKNPTAFYLCASSISRVSNQPQHFGDGTRLSIL.

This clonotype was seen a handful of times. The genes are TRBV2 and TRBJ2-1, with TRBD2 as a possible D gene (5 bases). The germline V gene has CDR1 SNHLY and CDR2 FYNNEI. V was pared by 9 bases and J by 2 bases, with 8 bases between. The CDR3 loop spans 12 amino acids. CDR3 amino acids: CARSSTYNEQFF. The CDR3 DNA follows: TGTGCCAGGTCTAGCACCTACAATGAGCAGTTCTTC. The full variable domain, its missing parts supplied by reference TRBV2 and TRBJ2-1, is EPEVTQTPSHQVTQMGQEVILRCVPISNHLYFYWYRQILGQKVEFLVSFYNNEISEKSEIFDDQFSVERPDGSNFTLKIRSTKLEDSAMYFCARSSTYNEQFFGPGTRLTVL.

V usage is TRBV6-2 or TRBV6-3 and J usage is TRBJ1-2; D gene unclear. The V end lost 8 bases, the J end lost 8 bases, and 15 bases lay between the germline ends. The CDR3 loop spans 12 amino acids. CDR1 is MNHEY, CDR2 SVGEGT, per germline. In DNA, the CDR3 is TGTGCCAGCCAAGGCCGATTGGCGGGCTACACCTTC. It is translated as CASQGRLAGYTF.